One and the same sample provided the 2 T cell receptor beta chains below, sequenced in a study of spatial heterogeneity in lung cancer. The time point was: sample taken at primary tumor resection. TCRdb re-called the 5' RACE reads through MiXCR, storing one row per CDR3 protein. The sample lists 40,000 to 55,000 distinct CDR3 sequences; around 6.8% were seen once. The sequencing here drew on PBMCs, taken at surgery. Receptors originate from a female donor with early-stage non-small cell lung cancer.

This clonotype showed up many times. The chain carries TRBV10-1 and TRBJ2-5, with 7 bases aligning to TRBD1. V lost 6 bases and J lost 5; bases outside the gene matches: 9. The germline gives CDR1 WNHNN, CDR2 SYGVQD (reference sequence). The CDR3 is 14 residues long. The DNA of the CDR3 is TGCGCCAGCAGCCTAAATCAGGGGGTTGAGACCCAGTACTTC. This encodes CASSLNQGVETQYF.

The CDR3: CASSSTNEQFF. For the CDR3, the DNA is TGTGCCAGCAGCTCTACCAATGAGCAGTTCTTC. The chain has TRBV11-2 and TRBJ2-1; D is unclear. Germline CDR1 reads SGHAT; CDR2 reads FQNNGV. V lost 4 bases and J lost 6, with 4 bases in between. The CDR3 consists of 11 residues. Full variable domain (missing parts from reference TRBV11-2 and TRBJ2-1): EAGVAQSPRYKIIEKRQSVAFWCNPISGHATLYWYQQILGQGPKLLIQFQNNGVVDDSQLPKDRFSAERLKGVDSTLKIQPAKLEDSAVYLCASSSTNEQFFGPGTRLTVL.